The 24 T cell receptor beta chains below were found in one sample sequenced in a study of PD-1 blockade in mismatch repair-deficient tumors. Produced via immunoSEQ multiplex PCR; TCRdb's table is partial and in-frame only. The sample contains around 100,000 clones, over 75% of which appear only once. Material: peripheral blood, obtained roughly 36 weeks after starting pembrolizumab. The source of these receptors is an adult with mismatch repair-deficient cancer.

The V gene is TRBV2, the J gene TRBJ2-3; D gene unclear. The CDR3 runs 15 residues. The V end lost 1 base, the J end lost 2 bases, and 10 bases lay between the germline ends. Germline CDR1 and CDR2: SNHLY and FYNNEI. The CDR3 region has the DNA TGTGCCAGCAGTGAAGAACGGACCGTCACAGATACGCAGTATTTT. Translating gives CASSEERTVTDTQYF.

The chain carries TRBV19 and TRBJ2-3, with D possibly matching TRBD1 (5 bases). The germline V gene has CDR1 LNHDA and CDR2 SQIVND (reference sequence). CDR3 size: 16 residues. V lost 2 bases and J lost 2, with 14 bases in between. This chain's CDR3 is CASSIPWTPDTDTQYF. In DNA, the CDR3 is TGTGCCAGTAGTATACCATGGACACCTGACACAGATACGCAGTATTTT.

The chain links TRBV6-6 to TRBJ2-7; TRBD1 matches 8 bases. With 0 bases clipped from V and 3 bases from J, the junction kept 1 base outside the gene matches. The CDR3 consists of 14 residues. CDR1 MNHNY and CDR2 SVGAGI come from the germline V gene (reference sequence). The CDR3: CASSYSGQGYEQYF. In DNA, the CDR3 is TGTGCCAGCAGTTACTCAGGACAGGGCTACGAGCAGTACTTC.

J is TRBJ1-1 and V is TRBV12-5; unclear D gene. CDR1 is LGHNT, CDR2 FRNRAP, per germline. Trimming removed 7 bases from V and 5 bases from J, with 17 bases in between. The CDR3 sequence is 14 residues long. The CDR3 DNA sequence: TGTGCTAGTGCCGAAGGAGGGAGATGGACTGAAGCTTTCTTT. Its translation is CASAEGGRWTEAFF.

This clone was observed a single time. The V call is TRBV7-2, the J call TRBJ2-1; D not certain. Trimming removed 1 base at V and 7 bases at J, with 8 bases between. CDR1 is SGHTA, CDR2 FQGNSA, per germline. CDR3 length: 13 residues. The CDR3, as DNA: TGTGCCAGCAGCTTAGTTAAAGGGAATGAGCAGTTCTTC. This translates into CASSLVKGNEQFF. The whole variable domain, filled in from reference TRBV7-2 and TRBJ2-1, reads GAGVSQSPSNKVTEKGKDVELRCDPISGHTALYWYRQSLGQGLEFLIYFQGNSAPDKSGLPSDRFSAERTGGSVSTLTIQRTQQEDSAVYLCASSLVKGNEQFFGPGTRLTVL.

This chain uses TRBV5-4 with TRBJ1-2, with 7 bases matching TRBD1. The CDR3 is 14 amino acids. Germline V CDR1 and CDR2: SGHNT, YYREEE (reference sequence). V dropped 1 base and J dropped 7; count of bases not matched to a gene: 7. The CDR3 here is CASSLSRQGGGYTF. The CDR3 nucleotides read TGTGCCAGCAGCTTGAGTAGACAGGGTGGTGGCTACACCTTC.

The genes are TRBV7-9 and TRBJ1-4; D possibly corresponds to TRBD1 (5 bases). The CDR3 consists of 14 residues. Trimming shortened V by 5 bases and J by 0 bases, and 7 bases separated the two germline ends. Germline V CDR1 and CDR2: SEHNR, FQNEAQ (reference sequence). CDR3 DNA: TGTGCCAGCAGCGCGGGGGCAACTAATGAAAAACTGTTTTTT. Translating gives CASSAGATNEKLFF.

The J gene is TRBJ2-7, the V gene TRBV6-6; 7 positions match TRBD1. CDR1 is MNHNY and CDR2 is SVGAGI in the germline V gene (reference sequence). This CDR3 is built from 16 residues. The junction had 7 bases not matched to a gene; V was cut back by 2 bases and J by 0 bases. Written as DNA, the CDR3 is TGTGCCAGCAGTTACCTCACAGGGGACAGCTCCTACGAGCAGTACTTC. Translating gives CASSYLTGDSSYEQYF.

This chain joins TRBV13 and TRBJ2-5, with a possible D match to TRBD2 (6 bases). Looked up from germline, CDR1 is PRHDT and CDR2 is FYEKMQ (reference sequence). The V end was cut by 5 bases, the J end by 2 bases, with 27 bases between. This CDR3 comprises 19 residues. CDR3 nucleotide sequence: TGTGCCAGCAGCACCCAAGGGGAGCGAATCGGGACTGGGCAAGAGACCCAGTACTTC. Its translation is CASSTQGERIGTGQETQYF.

V and J are TRBV11-3 and TRBJ1-4; D gene ambiguous. Trimming pared 1 base from V and 7 bases from J, leaving 10 bases between. Germline V gives CDR1 SGHNT, CDR2 YENEEA. The CDR3 length is 14 residues. CDR3 residues: CASSLGGDGEKLFF. DNA for the CDR3: TGTGCCAGCAGCTTAGGGGGAGACGGTGAAAAACTGTTTTTT. Using reference TRBV11-3 and TRBJ1-4 for the parts outside the CDR3, the full variable domain is EAGVVQSPRYKIIEKKQPVAFWCNPISGHNTLYWYLQNLGQGPELLIRYENEEAVDDSQLPKDRFSAERLKGVDSTLKIQPAELGDSAVYLCASSLGGDGEKLFFGSGTQLSVL.

Only a few counts were recorded for this clone. The chain is built from TRBV27 and TRBJ2-2, with D unclear. The CDR3 totals 16 residues. V lost 0 bases and J 4 bases, leaving 12 bases between the germline ends. CDR1 is MNHEY, CDR2 SMNVEV, per germline (reference sequence). DNA of the CDR3: TGTGCCAGCAGTTTATCCCTTTTAGCCGGCACCGGGGAGCTGTTTTTT. This sequence encodes CASSLSLLAGTGELFF.

The chain is built from TRBV7-2 and TRBJ2-5; D call uncertain. V was clipped by 1 base and J by 4 bases, with 4 bases between them. The CDR3 sequence is 12 residues long. Germline CDR1 is SGHTA and CDR2 is FQGNSA. Here the CDR3 DNA reads TGTGCCAGCAGCTTAGTTTTAGAGACCCAGTACTTC. This codes for CASSLVLETQYF.

CDR3 sequence: CASSQVAGELFF. The CDR3 DNA sequence: TGCGCCAGCAGCCAAGTAGCCGGGGAGCTGTTTTTT. J is TRBJ2-2 and V is TRBV4-3; D remains ambiguous. The CDR3 runs 12 residues. Per the germline V gene, CDR1 is LGHNA and CDR2 is YSLEER. Trimming removed 1 base from V and 6 bases from J, with 3 bases in between.

The chain uses TRBV18 and TRBJ2-7; D might be TRBD2 (6 bases). V lost 5 bases, J lost 0 bases, and 14 bases lay in between. CDR1 is KGHSH, CDR2 LQKENI, per germline. The CDR3 covers 15 residues. The CDR3 loop reads CASSSSAGRSYEQYF. CDR3 in DNA: TGTGCCAGCTCATCCTCAGCGGGCCGCTCCTACGAGCAGTACTTC.

This clone was counted a few times. The rearrangement links TRBV27 to TRBJ1-2, with D hard to call. The CDR3 extends over 16 amino acids. The germline CDR1 and CDR2 sequences are MNHEY and SMNVEV (reference sequence). The ends were cut back, 5 bases at V and 0 bases at J, with 16 bases in the middle. The CDR3 is CASSTIRGRTNYGYTF. DNA of the CDR3: TGTGCCAGCAGTACCATCCGCGGGCGAACTAACTATGGCTACACCTTC.

The chain is built from TRBV4-1 and TRBJ2-1, with a possible D match to TRBD2 (5 bases). CDR3 size: 16 residues. The V end lost 1 base, the J end lost 3 bases, and 13 bases lay between the germline ends. Per the germline V gene, CDR1 is MGHRA and CDR2 is YSYEKL. DNA for the CDR3: TGCGCCAGCAGCCAAGCTCTTCTAGCTTACTACAATGAGCAGTTCTTC. It is translated as CASSQALLAYYNEQFF.

The chain links TRBV20-1 to TRBJ2-1; no firm D call. Looked up from germline, CDR1 is DFQATT and CDR2 is SNEGSKA (reference sequence). V lost 2 bases and J lost 9, with 8 bases in between. The CDR3 length is 11 residues. In DNA form, the CDR3 reads TGCAGTGCTAGAAGTGAGACTGAGCAGTTCTTC. It is translated as CSARSETEQFF.

This sequence joins TRBV27 and TRBJ1-4; D not resolved. Trimming removed 4 bases from V and 0 bases from J, with 6 bases in between. The germline V gene has CDR1 MNHEY and CDR2 SMNVEV (reference sequence). The CDR3 runs 14 residues. The CDR3 DNA sequence: TGTGCCAGCAGTTCCCTAGCAACTAATGAAAAACTGTTTTTT. Its protein is CASSSLATNEKLFF.

This clone was seen many times. The V and J genes are TRBV27 and TRBJ2-1; TRBD1 is a possible D gene (5 bases). There are 14 residues in the CDR3. Trimming took off 2 bases at V and 6 bases at J, with 11 bases between the two ends. The germline gives CDR1 MNHEY, CDR2 SMNVEV (reference sequence). CDR3 in amino acids: CASSLRRDGNEQFF. The CDR3 DNA reads as TGTGCCAGCAGTTTACGCAGGGATGGCAATGAGCAGTTCTTC.

The chain combines TRBV19 with TRBJ1-1; D gene unclear. From germline, CDR1 is LNHDA and CDR2 SQIVND (reference sequence). The V end was cut by 4 bases, the J end by 3 bases, with 9 bases between. The CDR3 loop spans 13 amino acids. This CDR3 reads CASSRGPDTEAFF. Here the CDR3 DNA reads TGTGCCAGTAGTAGAGGGCCCGACACTGAAGCTTTCTTT. Together with reference TRBV19 and TRBJ1-1, the CDR3 gives the full variable domain: DGGITQSPKYLFRKEGQNVTLSCEQNLNHDAMYWYRQDPGQGLRLIYYSQIVNDFQKGDIAEGYSVSREKKESFPLTVTSAQKNPTAFYLCASSRGPDTEAFFGQGTRLTVV.

The V call is TRBV23-1, the J call TRBJ2-1, with unresolved D. TRBV23-1 carries the ORF label, with uncertain function. Trimming took off 4 bases at V and 6 bases at J, with 13 bases between the two ends. The CDR3 has 14 amino acids. Written as DNA, the CDR3 is TGCGCCAGCAGTCTTAGCTACTCGTTCAATGAGCAGTTCTTC. Protein: CASSLSYSFNEQFF.

This chain links TRBV7-9 with TRBJ2-2; 10 bases map to TRBD2. With V trimmed by 5 bases and J by 6 bases, 3 bases remained unmatched. The CDR3 is made up of 14 amino acids. Germline values: CDR1 SEHNR, CDR2 FQNEAQ (reference sequence). CDR3 coding DNA: TGTGCCAGCAGCCCGGGACTAGCGTCCGGGGAGCTGTTTTTT. It yields the protein CASSPGLASGELFF.

The CDR3 DNA sequence: TGTGCCAGCAGCGTAGTTGGGTATTGGCGGGAGGGAAAGGATGAGCAGTTCTTC. Its translation is CASSVVGYWREGKDEQFF. The chain recombines TRBV9 with TRBJ2-1, with 9 bases identical to TRBD2. The trim removed 0 bases at V and 8 bases at J, leaving 15 bases unmatched. CDR1 and CDR2 (germline): SGDLS, YYNGEE. The CDR3 runs to 18 residues.

As concerns this clone: In the same sample, other DNA sequences code for this CDR3. This chain joins TRBV18 and TRBJ2-7; D may be TRBD1 (6 bases). Trimming stripped 3 bases from V and 2 bases from J, with 8 bases between. The CDR3 extends over 13 amino acids. Germline CDR1 KGHSH, CDR2 LQKENI. The CDR3 nucleotides read TGTGCCAGCTCACCGGGACAAACCTACGAGCAGTACTTC. Translated, it gives CASSPGQTYEQYF.